This T cell receptor (beta chain) was sequenced in a study of T cell changes during pregnancy in multiple sclerosis. Germline V gene sequence: CDR1 MGHRA, CDR2 YSYEKL. The length of the CDR3 is 14 residues. V lost 0 bases and J lost 6, with 11 bases in between. Some clones are missing from TCRdb's copy, which holds only in-frame ones; the method was immunoSEQ multiplex PCR. This table has approximately 99,000 clones, 90% appearing once. J is TRBJ1-1 and V is TRBV4-1; D call uncertain. This specimen consisted of peripheral blood, obtained in the second trimester of pregnancy. The TCR comes from a female donor in good health, enrolled as a control in a pregnancy study. The CDR3 nucleotides read TGCGCCAGCAGCCAAGATTGGGCGGGTTCTGAAGCTTTCTTT. This translates into CASSQDWAGSEAFF.